This T cell receptor beta chain was captured by sequencing in a study of shared clonotypes between healthy human individuals. For this clone: As yet, its antigen is unknown.

In replicate PCRs of sorted subsets, roughly 200 ng DNA, about 30,000 T cell genomes, was used. Clones were read by immunoSEQ multiplex PCR, and TCRdb kept only the in-frame ones, dropping some. The repertoire consists of 850,000 to 1,200,000 clones, with 65% to 80% occurring once and the leading ten covering about 1.5%. Findings of the study overall: Only blood was sampled; tissue repertoires likely differ.

This CDR3 region has 17 residues. CDR1 is SGHVS and CDR2 is FQNEAQ in the germline V gene. Trimming pared 3 bases from V and 1 base from J, leaving 18 bases between. Source material: memory CD4+ T cells sorted from blood. Subset: CD45RA-negative fraction. The receptor comes from a man younger than 30 in good health. The chain carries TRBV7-8 and TRBJ1-1; D remains ambiguous. CDR3 bases: TGTGCCAGCAGCTTGCGAGGGAACCCCCGCGGGAACACTGAAGCTTTCTTT. Its protein is CASSLRGNPRGNTEAFF.